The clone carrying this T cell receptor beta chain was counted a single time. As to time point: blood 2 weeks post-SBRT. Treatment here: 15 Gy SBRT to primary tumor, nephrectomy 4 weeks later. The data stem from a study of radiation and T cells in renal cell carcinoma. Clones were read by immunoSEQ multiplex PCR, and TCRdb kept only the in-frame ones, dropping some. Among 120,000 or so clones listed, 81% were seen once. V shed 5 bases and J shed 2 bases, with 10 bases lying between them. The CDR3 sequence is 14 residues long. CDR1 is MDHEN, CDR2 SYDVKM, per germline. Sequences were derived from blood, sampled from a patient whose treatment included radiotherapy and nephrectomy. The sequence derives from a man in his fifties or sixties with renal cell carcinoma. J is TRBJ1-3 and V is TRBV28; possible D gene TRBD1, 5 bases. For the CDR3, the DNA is TGTGCCAGCAGTACGGGGACGCCTGGAAACACCATATATTTT. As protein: CASSTGTPGNTIYF.